The 19 T cell receptor beta chains presented below share a single source sample, sequenced in a study of identical twins. TCRdb reprocessed the 5' RACE reads with MiXCR, giving one entry per CDR3 protein. The top ten clones hold roughly 1.5% of a sample with 500,000 to 700,000 distinct CDR3 sequences, under 8.5% of them seen once. This sample also appeared in a second study, on yellow fever vaccine responses in identical twins.

Material for sequencing was PBMCs. The origin of the receptors is a young woman in good health.

This clonotype was picked up many times. The rearrangement uses TRBV29-1 and TRBJ1-1; D is uncertain. Germline CDR1 reads SQVTM; CDR2 reads ANQGSEA. V was clipped by 1 base and J by 6 bases, with 12 bases between them. This CDR3 comprises 13 residues. CDR3 loop: CSVEAYKDAEAFF. CDR3 sequence (DNA): TGCAGCGTTGAAGCGTATAAGGACGCTGAAGCTTTCTTT.

This clonotype occurred many times. The J gene is TRBJ2-1, the V gene TRBV12-3 or TRBV12-4; 11 bases fit TRBD2. The CDR3 contains 16 residues. Unmatched junction bases numbered 7, after V lost 3 bases and J lost 6 bases. The CDR3 here is CASSFNSGRAVNEQFF. CDR3 bases: TGTGCCAGCAGTTTTAATAGCGGGAGGGCCGTCAATGAGCAGTTCTTC.

This clonotype was counted ten times or more. V and J are TRBV29-1 and TRBJ2-1; D not resolved. Germline CDR1 and CDR2: SQVTM and ANQGSEA. V lost 6 bases and J 7 bases, leaving 10 bases between the germline ends. The CDR3 is 11 residues long. CDR3 sequence: CSVDPDNEQFF. The CDR3 coding sequence is TGCAGCGTAGATCCTGATAATGAGCAGTTCTTC.

Concerning this clonotype itself: The junction does not match germline at one end; this may be a read error. This chain links TRBV12-3 or TRBV12-4 with TRBJ2-1; 9 positions agree with TRBD2. The length of the CDR3 is 16 residues. CDR3 protein: CTSSFGGRAWYNEQFF. CDR3 in DNA: TGTACCAGCAGTTTTGGCGGGAGGGCCTGGTACAATGAGCAGTTCTTC.

Comments on this clonotype: This could be a read error, since a much larger clone is one nucleotide away. The J gene is TRBJ1-5, the V gene TRBV12-3 or TRBV12-4; a weak D match, TRBD1 (5 bases). Trimming cost V 4 bases and J 8 bases, with 12 bases left between them. The CDR3 is made up of 13 amino acids. DNA for the CDR3: TGTGCCAGCAGTTACACAGGAGCTGAGCCCCAGCATTTT. Its protein is CASSYTGAEPQHF.

This clonotype came up many times. This chain connects TRBV12-3 or TRBV12-4 to TRBJ1-4, with 10 bases matching TRBD1. J lost 10 bases, V lost 6 bases, and 8 bases had no gene match. The CDR3 contains 14 residues. The CDR3 coding sequence is TGTGCCAGCAGCCCGGGACAGGGGATCGGAAAACTGTTTTTT. It is translated as CASSPGQGIGKLFF.

The J gene is TRBJ2-2, the V gene TRBV28; 8 bases match TRBD2. The germline V gene encodes CDR1 MDHEN and CDR2 SYDVKM. The CDR3 sequence is 16 residues long. The V gene end was trimmed by 3 bases and the J gene end by 6 bases; junction bases not matched to a gene: 9. This CDR3 is CASSFDGGVLAGELFF. The DNA of the CDR3 is TGTGCCAGCAGTTTCGACGGGGGGGTGTTGGCCGGGGAGCTGTTTTTT. Full variable domain (missing parts from reference TRBV28 and TRBJ2-2): DVKVTQSSRYLVKRTGEKVFLECVQDMDHENMFWYRQDPGLGLRLIYFSYDVKMKEKGDIPEGYSVSREKKERFSLILESASTNQTSMYLCASSFDGGVLAGELFFGEGSRLTVL.

This clonotype was seen only a few times. Written as DNA, the CDR3 is TGTGCCAGCAGCTTAGAGGGGGACAGGGATGTTCCTGCATACAATGAGCAGTTCTTC. Residues: CASSLEGDRDVPAYNEQFF. V gene TRBV11-2 combines with J gene TRBJ2-1, with 9 bases identical to TRBD1. Germline lookup yields CDR1 SGHAT and CDR2 FQNNGV. The CDR3 is 19 amino acids. Trimming at V came to 0 bases and at J to 4 bases, leaving 13 bases not matched to a gene.

This clonotype was observed a few times. The chain is built from TRBV7-9 and TRBJ1-2; maybe TRBD1 (5 bases). V was pared by 5 bases and J by 7 bases, with 14 bases between. Germline V gene data show CDR1 as SEHNR and CDR2 as FQNEAQ (reference sequence). The CDR3 runs 13 residues. This chain's CDR3 is CASSKMEGSGYTF. CDR3 DNA sequence: TGTGCCAGCAGCAAAATGGAGGGGTCTGGCTACACCTTC.

This clonotype was detected only a few times. The chain couples TRBV12-3 or TRBV12-4 to TRBJ2-1, with D possibly matching TRBD1 (5 bases). There are 15 residues in the CDR3. V lost 6 bases, J lost 1 base, and 13 bases lay in between. The CDR3 loop reads CASRPQGRSYNEQFF. The CDR3, as DNA: TGTGCCAGCAGGCCTCAGGGTAGATCCTACAATGAGCAGTTCTTC.

This clonotype was observed a handful of times. The rearrangement uses TRBV28 and TRBJ2-7; the D gene is possibly TRBD2 (5 bases). The CDR3 contains 13 residues. V lost 8 bases, J lost 1 base, and 12 bases lay in between. CDR1 and CDR2 from the germline V gene are MDHEN and SYDVKM. The CDR3 sequence is CASWSGGSYEQYF. In DNA, the CDR3 is TGTGCCAGCTGGTCCGGAGGTTCCTACGAGCAGTACTTC.

This clonotype was observed a few times. The J gene is TRBJ2-5, the V gene TRBV18; D ambiguous. The germline V and J ends were trimmed by 0 bases and 5 bases, with 7 bases remaining between them. Per germline, CDR1 KGHSH and CDR2 LQKENI. The CDR3 has 13 residues. This chain's CDR3 is CASSPPAMETQYF. The CDR3 nucleotides read TGTGCCAGCTCACCACCTGCTATGGAGACCCAGTACTTC.

This clonotype has only a few counts. V is TRBV10-3 and J is TRBJ1-3, with TRBD1 as a possible D gene (6 bases). V was clipped by 8 bases and J by 0 bases, with 14 bases between them. CDR3 length: 15 amino acids. CDR1 ENHRY and CDR2 SYGVKD come from the germline V gene. The CDR3 coding sequence is TGTGCCATCCGCCGGGACATGAGCTCTGGAAACACCATATATTTT. Translating gives CAIRRDMSSGNTIYF.

This clonotype was counted many times. The chain uses TRBV9 and TRBJ1-5, with a possible D match to TRBD1 (6 bases). Germline V gene data show CDR1 as SGDLS and CDR2 as YYNGEE. This CDR3 spans 15 amino acids. The ends were cut back, 4 bases at V and 3 bases at J, with 14 bases in the middle. CDR3 DNA: TGTGCCAGCAGCCGCGGACAGAACCTCAATCAGCCCCAGCATTTT. Protein sequence: CASSRGQNLNQPQHF.

The chain uses TRBV7-9 and TRBJ1-4; D is perhaps TRBD1 (6 bases). Germline CDR1 reads SEHNR; CDR2 reads FQNEAQ (reference sequence). This CDR3 region has 15 residues. V shed 8 bases and J shed 3 bases, with 16 bases lying between them. In DNA form, the CDR3 reads TGTGCCAGCCAACTTGGGGGGGCGTCTAATGAAAAACTGTTTTTT. Translating gives CASQLGGASNEKLFF.

The chain links TRBV7-2 to TRBJ2-7; TRBD2 agrees at 8 bases. The CDR3 spans 15 residues. Germline lookup yields CDR1 SGHTA and CDR2 FQGNSA. V shed 1 base, J shed 6 bases, and the junction held 8 bases outside the gene matches. CDR3 coding DNA: TGTGCCAGCAGCTTAGAAGGGACTAGAGGAGGCGAGCAGTACTTC. It encodes CASSLEGTRGGEQYF.

J is TRBJ2-3 and V is TRBV29-1; no firm D call. V lost 0 bases, J lost 5 bases, and 12 bases lay in between. Germline loops: CDR1 SQVTM, CDR2 ANQGSEA. This CDR3 has 14 amino acids. CDR3 DNA: TGCAGCGTTGAAGATCTGAGTTTACGAGATACGCAGTATTTT. Its translation: CSVEDLSLRDTQYF.

This clonotype turned up a few times. The V gene is TRBV2, the J gene TRBJ1-4; 11 positions agree with TRBD1. This CDR3 contains 15 residues. From germline, CDR1 is SNHLY and CDR2 FYNNEI. Trimming took 6 bases from V and 10 from J; bases not matched to a gene: 10. The CDR3 loop reads CASRLDGQGAGKLFF. The CDR3 DNA sequence: TGTGCCAGCAGGCTTGACGGACAGGGGGCGGGAAAACTGTTTTTT.

The sample holds many counts of this clonotype. The chain uses TRBV5-1 and TRBJ2-1; 9 nucleotides align to TRBD1. Germline-derived CDR1 and CDR2 are SGHRS and YFSETQ. The CDR3 totals 15 residues. Unmatched junction bases numbered 8, after V lost 3 bases and J lost 7 bases. In DNA, the CDR3 is TGCGCCAGCAGCTCATCCCGGGACAGGGCTAATGAGCAGTTCTTC. Its translation: CASSSSRDRANEQFF.